One sample yielded the 29 T cell receptor beta chains listed below, sequenced in a study of shared clonotypes between healthy human individuals. Sequencing was performed with immunoSEQ multiplex PCR; in TCRdb, only in-frame clones are kept and a portion is missing. The sample includes approximately 510,000 clones, 79% of them seen just once. Source material: PBMCs. The receptors originated from a woman aged 40 to 50 in good health. Some clones in this sample may be carry-over from other donors' samples.

This chain connects TRBV7-2 to TRBJ2-3; D possibly matches TRBD1 or TRBD2 (5 bases each). With 1 base removed from V and 4 bases from J, the gap between germline ends came to 12 bases. The germline CDR1 and CDR2 sequences are SGHTA and FQGNSA. This CDR3 contains 15 residues. For the CDR3, the DNA is TGTGCCAGCAGCTTAGATGGGCAGGGACCAGATACGCAGTATTTT. It codes for CASSLDGQGPDTQYF. Combining the CDR3 with reference TRBV7-2 and TRBJ2-3 gives the whole variable domain GAGVSQSPSNKVTEKGKDVELRCDPISGHTALYWYRQSLGQGLEFLIYFQGNSAPDKSGLPSDRFSAERTGGSVSTLTIQRTQQEDSAVYLCASSLDGQGPDTQYFGPGTRLTVL.

This chain links TRBV19 with TRBJ2-3; D uncertain. The CDR3 spans 17 residues. Deletions cut 5 bases from V and 2 bases from J, with 20 bases between. Germline assignment: CDR1 LNHDA and CDR2 SQIVND (reference sequence). CDR3 in amino acids: CASSRSVAPIDTDTQYF. The CDR3 nucleotides read TGTGCCAGTAGTCGATCGGTGGCGCCAATCGACACAGATACGCAGTATTTT.

This clone appeared a few times. The rearrangement uses TRBV5-8 and TRBJ2-1, with D perhaps TRBD2 (6 bases). The CDR3 consists of 15 residues. Trimming took off 1 base at V and 1 base at J, with 9 bases between the two ends. Germline lookup yields CDR1 SGHTS and CDR2 YDEGEE. In DNA form, the CDR3 reads TGTGCCAGCAGCTTGCAGAGCGGGTCCTACAATGAGCAGTTCTTC. It codes for CASSLQSGSYNEQFF. Complete variable domain (other parts from reference TRBV5-8 and TRBJ2-1): EAGVTQSPTHLIKTRGQQATLRCSPISGHTSVYWYQQALGLGLQFLLWYDEGEERNRGNFPPRFSGRQFPNYSSELNVNALELEDSALYLCASSLQSGSYNEQFFGPGTRLTVL.

The chain uses TRBV15 and TRBJ2-7; D perhaps matches TRBD2 (5 bases). CDR3 size: 15 residues. The germline V gene encodes CDR1 LNHNV and CDR2 YYDKDF (reference sequence). Trimming shortened V by 0 bases and J by 2 bases, and 11 bases separated the two germline ends. The CDR3 loop reads CATSRDRNGAYEQYF. CDR3 nucleotides: TGTGCCACCAGCAGAGATCGCAACGGGGCCTACGAGCAGTACTTC.

In this sample, this clone turned up once. The genes are TRBV11-2 and TRBJ2-5; 14 bases map to TRBD2. J was trimmed by 7 bases and V by 5 bases; bases with no gene match: 9. The germline V gene has CDR1 SGHAT and CDR2 FQNNGV. The length of the CDR3 is 16 residues. The chain's CDR3 is CASSRGGLAGDSTQYF. CDR3 DNA: TGTGCCAGCAGCCGCGGGGGACTAGCGGGAGATTCGACCCAGTACTTC.

The V gene is TRBV11-2, the J gene TRBJ2-2, with 8 bases that match TRBD1. After removal of 4 bases from V and 5 bases from J, the junction contained 3 bases not matched to a gene. CDR1 is SGHAT and CDR2 is FQNNGV in the germline V gene. The CDR3 totals 14 residues. In nucleotides, the CDR3 is TGTGCCAGCAGCTCAGGGGGCCAGACCGGGGAGCTGTTTTTT. Translated: CASSSGGQTGELFF.

The V gene is TRBV18, the J gene TRBJ2-3, with 13 bases matching TRBD2. J lost 2 bases, V lost 3 bases, and 23 bases had no gene match. Germline CDR1 KGHSH, CDR2 LQKENI. The CDR3 is 23 amino acids. The CDR3 loop is CASSPNLNPPGLAGLDPTDTQYF. The DNA for the CDR3 is TGTGCCAGCTCACCTAATCTCAATCCCCCGGGACTAGCGGGACTCGATCCCACAGATACGCAGTATTTT.

This clone was counted a single time. A far larger clone is a single base away, which makes a read error likely. This sequence joins TRBV19 and TRBJ2-7; 10 bases are a match to TRBD2. Germline values: CDR1 LNHDA, CDR2 SQIVND (reference sequence). The CDR3 totals 15 residues. CDR3 sequence reads: CANSMTSGSSYEQYF. As DNA, the CDR3 is TGTGCCAATAGTATGACTAGCGGGTCCTCCTACGAGCAGTACTTC.

V gene TRBV7-9 combines with J gene TRBJ1-4, with 8 positions matching TRBD1. Germline V gives CDR1 SEHNR, CDR2 FQNEAQ (reference sequence). The CDR3 has 13 residues. The V gene end was trimmed by 4 bases and the J gene end by 8 bases; junction bases not matched to a gene: 3. This chain's CDR3 is CASSYRQGEKLFF. The CDR3 nucleotides are TGTGCCAGCAGCTACAGACAGGGGGAAAAACTGTTTTTT.

The chain joins TRBV18 to TRBJ1-1; D is undetermined. This CDR3 comprises 17 residues. V gave up 3 bases and J gave up 1 base, with 18 bases separating them. CDR1 is KGHSH, CDR2 LQKENI, per germline. For the CDR3, the DNA is TGTGCCAGCTCACCCAACTTACCACAGTACCAGAACACTGAAGCTTTCTTT. Residues: CASSPNLPQYQNTEAFF.

This clone appeared a single time. The J gene is TRBJ1-4, the V gene TRBV29-1; perhaps TRBD1 as D (6 bases). V was clipped by 4 bases and J by 3 bases, with 9 bases between them. The CDR3 totals 13 residues. Per the germline V gene, CDR1 is SQVTM and CDR2 is ANQGSEA. The CDR3 DNA reads TGCAGCGTTGCGGACAGCTCTAATGAAAAACTGTTTTTT. It codes for CSVADSSNEKLFF.

The chain carries TRBV7-3 and TRBJ2-2, with a weak D call TRBD1 (7 bases). V was trimmed by 5 bases and J by 1 base, leaving 14 bases between them. CDR1 is SGHTA, CDR2 FQGTGA, per germline. The CDR3 runs 16 residues. Written as DNA, the CDR3 is TGTGCCAGCAGCCGTGCGGGACAGCAGAACACCGGGGAGCTGTTTTTT. Amino acids: CASSRAGQQNTGELFF.

Written as DNA, the CDR3 is TGTGCCAGCAGCTTTGAGCGGCCAAGCTCCTACGAGCAGTACTTC. This gives the protein CASSFERPSSYEQYF. The chain has TRBV11-2 and TRBJ2-7; D possibly corresponds to TRBD2 (5 bases). Germline V gene lookup returns CDR1 SGHAT and CDR2 FQNNGV. This CDR3 comprises 15 residues. Trimming removed 3 bases at V and 0 bases at J, with 12 bases between.

The chain links TRBV29-1 to TRBJ2-7; D gene unclear. CDR1 SQVTM and CDR2 ANQGSEA come from the germline V gene. CDR3 length: 12 amino acids. The V and J ends lost 7 bases and 3 bases respectively, with 13 bases between them. DNA for the CDR3: TGCAGCGCCCCCCCGTTGAACTACGAGCAGTACTTC. It is translated as CSAPPLNYEQYF.

This clone was detected only once. This rearrangement joins TRBV28 to TRBJ2-6; maybe TRBD2 (5 bases). Trimming took 5 bases from V and 0 from J, leaving 11 bases between them. CDR1 is MDHEN, CDR2 SYDVKM, per germline. This CDR3 comprises 16 residues. The CDR3 sequence is CASSLSEVSGANVLTF. In DNA, the CDR3 is TGTGCCAGCAGTCTCTCGGAGGTCTCTGGGGCCAACGTCCTGACTTTC.

The V and J genes are TRBV10-3 and TRBJ1-5, with 7 positions matching TRBD1. Germline values: CDR1 ENHRY, CDR2 SYGVKD. Trimming at V came to 4 bases and at J to 6 bases, leaving 6 bases not matched to a gene. The CDR3 is made up of 14 amino acids. The CDR3 reads CAISAQGEGQPQHF. CDR3 bases: TGTGCCATCAGTGCTCAGGGGGAGGGTCAGCCCCAGCATTTT.

As DNA, the CDR3 is TGTGCCAGCAATCAGGGGGTGGGCACCGGGGAGCTGTTTTTT. It translates to CASNQGVGTGELFF. This chain uses TRBV27 with TRBJ2-2; the match to TRBD1 covers 7 bases. V shed 7 bases, J shed 4 bases, and the junction held 6 bases outside the gene matches. The germline gives CDR1 MNHEY, CDR2 SMNVEV (reference sequence). CDR3 length equals 14 residues.

J is TRBJ2-7 and V is TRBV25-1, with unresolved D. The CDR3 extends over 11 amino acids. CDR1 is MGHDK, CDR2 SYGVNS, per germline. The ends were cut back, 1 base at V and 7 bases at J, with 5 bases in the middle. CDR3 loop: CASSESREQYF. The CDR3 DNA reads TGTGCCAGCAGTGAATCTCGGGAGCAGTACTTC.

This clone was seen a few times. The J gene is TRBJ1-5, the V gene TRBV30; D unclear. Germline V gives CDR1 GTSNPN, CDR2 SVGIG (reference sequence). The CDR3 spans 14 residues. The ends were cut back, 2 bases at V and 0 bases at J, with 8 bases in the middle. The CDR3 sequence is CAWSMGYSNQPQHF. CDR3 bases: TGTGCCTGGAGTATGGGCTATAGCAATCAGCCCCAGCATTTT.

As regards this clone: With a far larger clone one base away, a read error is the likely cause. This chain uses TRBV5-4 with TRBJ2-1, with 12 bases that match TRBD2. This CDR3 comprises 15 residues. Germline V gives CDR1 SGHNT, CDR2 YYREEE (reference sequence). The ends lost 4 bases at V and 7 bases at J; junction bases unmatched: 6. CDR3 in amino acids: CASSPRTSGTNEQFF. The CDR3 DNA is TGTGCCAGCAGCCCCCGGACTAGCGGGACGAATGAGCAGTTCTTC. Looking up the rest from reference TRBV5-4 and TRBJ2-1 gives the full variable domain: ETGVTQSPTHLIKTRGQQVTLRCSSQSGHNTVSWYQQALGQGPQFIFQYYREEENGRGNFPPRFSGLQFPNYSSELNVNALELDDSALYLCASSPRTSGTNEQFFGPGTRLTVL.

Concerning this clone itself: A much larger clone differs from this one at a single base, so this may be a read error. Other nucleotide sequences from this sample produce the same CDR3. The chain recombines TRBV9 with TRBJ1-3; D gene uncertain. V was pared by 0 bases and J by 3 bases, with 1 base between. Germline assignment: CDR1 SGDLS and CDR2 YYNGEE. CDR3 length equals 12 residues. DNA of the CDR3: TGTGCCAGCAGCGTAGGTGGAAACACCATATATTTT. This translates into CASSVGGNTIYF.

The chain joins TRBV7-9 to TRBJ2-1; D possibly corresponds to TRBD2 (6 bases). V dropped 5 bases and J dropped 15 bases, with 29 bases sitting between them. CDR1 and CDR2 from the germline V gene are SEHNR and FQNEAQ (reference sequence). CDR3 size: 16 residues. In DNA, the CDR3 is TGTGCCAGCAGCCCACGAGGCTATGGGGGGACCCGGTCGAGGTTCTTC. It yields the protein CASSPRGYGGTRSRFF. Filled out from reference TRBV7-9 and TRBJ2-1, the complete variable domain reads DTGVSQNPRHKITKRGQNVTFRCDPISEHNRLYWYRQTLGQGPEFLTYFQNEAQLEKSRLLSDRFSAERPKGSFSTLEIQRTEQGDSAMYLCASSPRGYGGTRSRFFGPGTRLTVL.

The chain carries TRBV6-1 and TRBJ2-1; no clear D gene. Looked up from germline, CDR1 is MNHNS and CDR2 is SASEGT. V was pared by 2 bases and J by 3 bases, with 5 bases between. CDR3 length equals 13 residues. The CDR3: CASSEYSYNEQFF. CDR3 DNA: TGTGCCAGCAGTGAATACAGCTACAATGAGCAGTTCTTC.

The chain carries TRBV18 and TRBJ2-5, with D maybe TRBD1 (6 bases). Trimming removed 2 bases at V and 1 base at J, with 8 bases between. In germline, CDR1 is KGHSH, CDR2 LQKENI. The length of the CDR3 is 14 residues. The chain's CDR3 is CASSPETGQETQYF. CDR3 nucleotide sequence: TGTGCCAGCTCACCAGAGACAGGCCAAGAGACCCAGTACTTC.

This chain links TRBV19 with TRBJ2-7; TRBD1 matches 11 bases. The CDR3 covers 16 residues. V lost 11 bases, J lost 4 bases, and 16 bases stayed unmatched. Germline V gene lookup returns CDR1 LNHDA and CDR2 SQIVND (reference sequence). CDR3 DNA sequence: TGTGCCCCGCGCCGTAGGACAGGGGGCGATCGGTACGAGCAGTACTTC. Residues: CAPRRRTGGDRYEQYF.

This clone was counted a few times. The chain combines TRBV2 with TRBJ1-2; maybe TRBD1 (6 bases). CDR3 length: 13 amino acids. The V and J ends lost 4 bases and 2 bases respectively, with 8 bases between them. CDR1 and CDR2 (germline): SNHLY, FYNNEI. The CDR3 reads CASSVTGNYGYTF. The CDR3 region has the DNA TGTGCCAGCAGTGTAACAGGGAACTATGGCTACACCTTC.

The gene calls are TRBV30 and TRBJ1-1; D is ambiguous. Looked up from germline, CDR1 is GTSNPN and CDR2 is SVGIG (reference sequence). The CDR3 consists of 11 residues. V gave up 3 bases and J gave up 1 base, with 3 bases separating them. DNA for the CDR3: TGTGCCTGGAGGCCGAACACTGAAGCTTTCTTT. It is translated as CAWRPNTEAFF.

Note on this clone: This likely stems from a read error, as it lies one base from a far larger clone. This same CDR3 is encoded by further DNA sequences in the sample. The J gene is TRBJ2-7, the V gene TRBV27, with D unresolved. In germline, CDR1 is MNHEY, CDR2 SMNVEV (reference sequence). Trimming stripped 4 bases from V and 0 bases from J, with 1 base between. The CDR3 is 11 amino acids. In DNA, the CDR3 is TGTGCCAGCAGTTCCTCCTACGAGCAGTACTTC. Translated, it gives CASSSSYEQYF.

The rearrangement links TRBV4-2 to TRBJ2-3; the D gene is possibly TRBD1 (5 bases). Germline V gene data show CDR1 as LGHNA and CDR2 as YNFKEQ. The CDR3 spans 14 residues. Trimming cost V 3 bases and J 1 base, with 8 bases left between them. This chain's CDR3 is CASSQDTRTDTQYF. CDR3 nucleotides: TGTGCCAGCAGCCAGGACACCCGCACAGATACGCAGTATTTT.